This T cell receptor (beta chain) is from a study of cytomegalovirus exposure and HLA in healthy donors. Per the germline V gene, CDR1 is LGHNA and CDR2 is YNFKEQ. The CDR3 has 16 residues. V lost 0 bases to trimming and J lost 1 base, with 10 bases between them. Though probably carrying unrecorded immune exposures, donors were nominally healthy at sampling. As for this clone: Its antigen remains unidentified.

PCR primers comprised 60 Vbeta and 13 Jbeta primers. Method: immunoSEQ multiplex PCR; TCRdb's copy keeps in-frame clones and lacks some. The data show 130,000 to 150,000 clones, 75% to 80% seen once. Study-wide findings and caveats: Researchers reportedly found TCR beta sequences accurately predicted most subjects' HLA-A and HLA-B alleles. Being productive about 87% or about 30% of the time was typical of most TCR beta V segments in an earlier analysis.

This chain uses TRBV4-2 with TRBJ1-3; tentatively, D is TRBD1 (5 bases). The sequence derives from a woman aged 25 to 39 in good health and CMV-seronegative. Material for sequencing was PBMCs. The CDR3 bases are TGTGCCAGCAGCCAAGATCGGGCAGGGTCTGGAAACACCATATATTTT. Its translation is CASSQDRAGSGNTIYF.